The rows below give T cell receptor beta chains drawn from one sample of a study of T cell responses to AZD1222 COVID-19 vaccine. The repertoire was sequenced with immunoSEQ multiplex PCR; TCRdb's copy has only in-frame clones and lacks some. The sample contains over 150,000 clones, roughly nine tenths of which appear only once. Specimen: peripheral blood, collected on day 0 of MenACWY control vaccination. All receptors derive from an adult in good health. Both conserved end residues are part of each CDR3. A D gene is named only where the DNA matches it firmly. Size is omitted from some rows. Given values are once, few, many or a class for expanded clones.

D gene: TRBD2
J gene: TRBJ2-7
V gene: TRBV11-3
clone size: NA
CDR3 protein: CASSFTGTSTAYEQYF
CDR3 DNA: TGTGCCAGCAGCTTTACAGGGACTAGTACCGCCTACGAGCAGTACTTC

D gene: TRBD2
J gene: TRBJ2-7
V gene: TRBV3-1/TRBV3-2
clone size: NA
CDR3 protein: CASSPTSGSYEQYF
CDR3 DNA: TGTGCCAGCAGCCCGACTAGCGGCTCATACGAGCAGTACTTC

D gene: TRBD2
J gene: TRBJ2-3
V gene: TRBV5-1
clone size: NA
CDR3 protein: CASSPLAGGKADTQYF
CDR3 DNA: TGCGCCAGCAGCCCCTTAGCGGGAGGTAAGGCAGATACGCAGTATTTT

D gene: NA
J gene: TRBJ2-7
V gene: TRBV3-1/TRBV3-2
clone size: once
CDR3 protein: CASSQGKHRNYEQYF
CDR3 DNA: TGTGCCAGCAGCCAAGGGAAACACAGAAACTACGAGCAGTACTTC

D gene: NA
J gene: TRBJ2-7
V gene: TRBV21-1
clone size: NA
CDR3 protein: CASSNGQISDEQYF
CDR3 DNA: TGTGCCAGCAGCAACGGACAGATTTCAGACGAGCAGTACTTC

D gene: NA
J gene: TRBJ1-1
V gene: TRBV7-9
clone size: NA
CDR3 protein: CASSLGLPGETEAFF
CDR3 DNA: TGTGCCAGCAGCTTAGGCCTCCCTGGGGAGACTGAAGCTTTCTTT

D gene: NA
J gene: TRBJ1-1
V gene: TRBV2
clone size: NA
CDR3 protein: CASRPGRATEAFF
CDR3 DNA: TGTGCCAGCAGGCCTGGCAGGGCCACTGAAGCTTTCTTT

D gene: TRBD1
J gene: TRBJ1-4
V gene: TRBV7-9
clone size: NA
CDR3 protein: CASSLTTGTGYEKLFF
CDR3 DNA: TGTGCCAGCAGCTTAACCACCGGGACAGGGTATGAAAAACTGTTTTTT

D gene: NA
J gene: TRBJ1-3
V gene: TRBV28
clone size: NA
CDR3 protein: CASTLTGTTGNTIYF
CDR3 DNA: TGTGCCAGCACTTTGACAGGCACAACTGGAAACACCATATATTTT

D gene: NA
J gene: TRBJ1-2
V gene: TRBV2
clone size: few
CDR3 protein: CASSDSVYGYTF
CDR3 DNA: TGTGCCAGCAGCGACAGCGTTTATGGCTACACCTTC

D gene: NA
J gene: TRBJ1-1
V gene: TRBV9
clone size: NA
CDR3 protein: CASSVTAGGSEAFF
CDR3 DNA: TGTGCCAGCAGCGTAACGGCCGGGGGCTCTGAAGCTTTCTTT

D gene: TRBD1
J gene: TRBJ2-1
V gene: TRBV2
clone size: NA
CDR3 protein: CASWTGAYNEQFF
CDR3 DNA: TGTGCCAGTTGGACAGGGGCCTACAATGAGCAGTTCTTC

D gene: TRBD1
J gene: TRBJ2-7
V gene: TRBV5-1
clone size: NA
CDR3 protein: CASSLGTGSSYEQYF
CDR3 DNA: TGCGCCAGCAGCTTGGGGACAGGGAGCTCCTACGAGCAGTACTTC

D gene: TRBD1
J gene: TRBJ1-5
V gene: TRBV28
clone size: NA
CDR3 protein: CASSGTGQSNQPQHF
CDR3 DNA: TGTGCCAGCAGTGGGACAGGACAGAGCAATCAGCCCCAGCATTTT

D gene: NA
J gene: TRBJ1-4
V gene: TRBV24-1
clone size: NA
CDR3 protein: CATSDPSKTNEKLFF
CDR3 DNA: TGTGCCACCAGTGACCCGAGTAAAACTAATGAAAAACTGTTTTTT

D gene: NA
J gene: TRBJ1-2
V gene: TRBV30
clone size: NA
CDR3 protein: CAWSVKGPGYGYTF
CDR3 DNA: TGTGCCTGGAGTGTGAAGGGTCCGGGATATGGCTACACCTTC

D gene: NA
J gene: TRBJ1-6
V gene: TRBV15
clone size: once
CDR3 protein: CATSRDGGRDLSSYNSPLHF
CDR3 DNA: TGTGCCACCAGCAGAGATGGCGGCCGGGATCTTAGCTCCTATAATTCACCCCTCCACTTT

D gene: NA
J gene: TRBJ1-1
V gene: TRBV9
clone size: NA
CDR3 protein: CASSSRSGGFMNTEAFF
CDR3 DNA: TGTGCCAGCAGCTCTCGGAGCGGAGGGTTCATGAACACTGAAGCTTTCTTT